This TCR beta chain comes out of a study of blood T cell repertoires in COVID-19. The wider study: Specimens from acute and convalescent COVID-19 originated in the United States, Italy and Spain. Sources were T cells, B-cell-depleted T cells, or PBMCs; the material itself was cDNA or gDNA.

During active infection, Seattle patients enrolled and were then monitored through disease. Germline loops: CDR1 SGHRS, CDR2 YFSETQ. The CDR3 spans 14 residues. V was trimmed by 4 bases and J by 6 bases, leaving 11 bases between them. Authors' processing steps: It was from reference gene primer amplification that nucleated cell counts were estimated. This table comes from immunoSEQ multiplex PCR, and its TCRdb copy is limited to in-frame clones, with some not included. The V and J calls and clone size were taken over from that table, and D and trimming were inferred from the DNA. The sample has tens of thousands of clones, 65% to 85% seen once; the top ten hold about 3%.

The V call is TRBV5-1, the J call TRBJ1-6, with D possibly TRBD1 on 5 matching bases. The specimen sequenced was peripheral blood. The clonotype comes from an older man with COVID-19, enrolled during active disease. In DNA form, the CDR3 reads TGCGCCAGCAGCCCGACAGCCACTAATTCACCCCTCCACTTT. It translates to CASSPTATNSPLHF.